Sequencing of this T cell receptor beta chain was carried out in a study of blood T cell repertoires in COVID-19. Study context: The United States, Italy and Spain supplied acute and convalescent COVID-19 samples. T cells, B-cell-depleted T cells, or PBMCs provided the cDNA or gDNA that served as material.

V trimming: 4 bases; J trimming: 5 bases; junction bases outside the gene matches: 4. Germline V gives CDR1 LNHDA, CDR2 SQIVND (reference sequence). This CDR3 is built from 15 residues. In the original workflow: Estimated nucleated cell counts came from reference gene primer amplification. This table comes from immunoSEQ multiplex PCR, and its TCRdb copy is limited to in-frame clones, with some not included. That table gives V, J and clone size, and the DNA gave D and trimming. The sample has 270,000 or so clones, roughly four fifths seen once. The sample comprised peripheral blood. V usage is TRBV19 and J usage is TRBJ2-5; 13 bases line up with TRBD2. The sequence came from a woman aged 45 to 65 who had recovered from COVID-19. CDR3 residues: CASSTGLAGDETQYF. CDR3 coding DNA: TGTGCCAGTAGTACTGGACTAGCGGGGGATGAGACCCAGTACTTC.